These T cell receptor beta chains were read from a single sample in a study of cytomegalovirus exposure and HLA in healthy donors. The assay was immunoSEQ multiplex PCR, and TCRdb's table has in-frame clones only and misses some. Of some 140,000 clones listed, under 80% are singletons. The specimen sequenced was PBMCs. The receptor set was obtained from a man aged 30-40 years in good health and CMV-seronegative. Both conserved end residues are part of each CDR3. Each record gives: CDR3 protein, D gene, J gene, V gene. The D gene is left open where the match is weak.

CDR3aa: CATRRDSGGLLNEQFF
d_gene: .
j_gene: TRBJ2-1
v_gene: TRBV6-4

CDR3aa: CASSSGGAETQYF
d_gene: TRBD2
j_gene: TRBJ2-3
v_gene: TRBV19

CDR3aa: CASRRTDSRGVIYF
d_gene: .
j_gene: TRBJ1-3
v_gene: TRBV7-8

CDR3aa: CASSLNYNTGELFF
d_gene: .
j_gene: TRBJ2-2
v_gene: TRBV28

CDR3aa: CASSLAKGAFHTF
d_gene: TRBD1
j_gene: TRBJ1-2
v_gene: TRBV7-6

CDR3aa: CASSQFQGSGANVLTF
d_gene: .
j_gene: TRBJ2-6
v_gene: TRBV28

CDR3aa: CASSLPSGGLYF
d_gene: TRBD2
j_gene: TRBJ2-3
v_gene: TRBV7-2

CDR3aa: CASSQDSLANTEAFF
d_gene: .
j_gene: TRBJ1-1
v_gene: TRBV2

CDR3aa: CASSAPGQGTNKAFF
d_gene: TRBD1
j_gene: TRBJ1-1
v_gene: TRBV5-4

CDR3aa: CASSVRQGETEAFF
d_gene: TRBD1
j_gene: TRBJ1-1
v_gene: TRBV2

CDR3aa: CATSLAGTSGGDREQFF
d_gene: TRBD2
j_gene: TRBJ2-1
v_gene: TRBV28

CDR3aa: CASSRRRMDRATEAFF
d_gene: TRBD1
j_gene: TRBJ1-1
v_gene: TRBV5-5

CDR3aa: CASRGQGDYGYTF
d_gene: TRBD1
j_gene: TRBJ1-2
v_gene: TRBV6-1

CDR3aa: CASSLTGGYYNEQFF
d_gene: TRBD2
j_gene: TRBJ2-1
v_gene: TRBV28

CDR3aa: CATSSGSSYGYTF
d_gene: .
j_gene: TRBJ1-2
v_gene: TRBV15

CDR3aa: CASSINGDSNQPQNF
d_gene: .
j_gene: TRBJ1-5
v_gene: TRBV19

CDR3aa: CASSQGTGLPEQYF
d_gene: TRBD1
j_gene: TRBJ2-7
v_gene: TRBV4-3

CDR3aa: CASSSPGQGRNEQFF
d_gene: TRBD1
j_gene: TRBJ2-1
v_gene: TRBV28

CDR3aa: CASNKLAGSQETQYF
d_gene: TRBD2
j_gene: TRBJ2-5
v_gene: TRBV6-1

CDR3aa: CASSESLGTGNGYTF
d_gene: TRBD1
j_gene: TRBJ1-2
v_gene: TRBV2

CDR3aa: CASSLEVSTSGGTDTQYF
d_gene: TRBD2
j_gene: TRBJ2-3
v_gene: TRBV5-1

CDR3aa: CSVEDSVENEQYF
d_gene: .
j_gene: TRBJ2-7
v_gene: TRBV29-1

CDR3aa: CASSRWTGGAVGYTF
d_gene: TRBD1
j_gene: TRBJ1-2
v_gene: TRBV5-1